These 32 T cell receptor beta chains share one sample of origin, sequenced in a study of blood T cell repertoires in COVID-19. Sequencing was performed with immunoSEQ multiplex PCR; in TCRdb, only in-frame clones are kept and a portion is missing. This repertoire shows roughly 38,000 clones, roughly 84% found once; its top ten account for 55% to 70%. Sequencing was done on a sample of peripheral blood. Receptor source: a man aged 70-80 years with acute or convalescent COVID-19.

This clone was counted a few times. The chain couples TRBV4-3 to TRBJ1-2; 9 bases fit TRBD1. The CDR3 has 13 residues. Per the germline V gene, CDR1 is LGHNA and CDR2 is YSLEER. With V trimmed by 2 bases and J by 6 bases, 1 base remained unmatched. The CDR3 DNA reads TGCGCCAGCAGCCAAAGACAGGGGGATGGCTACACCTTC. This codes for CASSQRQGDGYTF.

The chain combines TRBV5-1 with TRBJ2-7; TRBD2 matches at 10 bases. Trimming took 1 base from V and 7 from J; bases not matched to a gene: 11. Germline assignment: CDR1 SGHRS and CDR2 YFSETQ. CDR3 size: 16 residues. CDR3 loop: CASSLQSGRAAREQYF. The CDR3 DNA follows: TGCGCCAGCAGCTTGCAAAGCGGGAGGGCCGCGCGAGAGCAGTACTTC.

The chain is built from TRBV4-2 and TRBJ2-2; 7 bases match TRBD1. V lost 4 bases and J lost 7; bases outside the gene matches: 9. The CDR3 contains 15 residues. Germline-derived CDR1 and CDR2 are LGHNA and YNFKEQ. CDR3 DNA sequence: TGTGCCAGCAGCCTCGGCCAAGGGGGCGTCGGGGAGCTGTTTTTT. Translating gives CASSLGQGGVGELFF.

This chain joins TRBV6-5 and TRBJ1-5, with D hard to call. Deletions cut 0 bases from V and 0 bases from J, with 9 bases between. This CDR3 is built from 16 residues. Germline assignment: CDR1 MNHEY and CDR2 SVGAGI. CDR3 DNA: TGTGCCAGCAGTTACTCGAAGGAGATTAGCAATCAGCCCCAGCATTTT. Translating it yields CASSYSKEISNQPQHF.

This chain uses TRBV7-2 with TRBJ1-2, with D unresolved. The CDR3 contains 13 residues. V shed 1 base and J shed 2 bases, with 5 bases lying between them. Germline-derived CDR1 and CDR2 are SGHTA and FQGNSA. The CDR3 region has the DNA TGTGCCAGCAGCTTAGGCACAAACTATGGCTACACCTTC. It specifies CASSLGTNYGYTF.

The CDR3 is CASSPLGSRGGNTQYF. The CDR3 nucleotides are TGTGCCAGCTCACCACTAGGGTCCAGGGGTGGAAATACGCAGTATTTT. V usage is TRBV18 and J usage is TRBJ2-3, with D tentatively TRBD1 (6 bases). Trimming took off 1 base at V and 7 bases at J, with 18 bases between the two ends. The V gene's germline CDR1 is KGHSH and CDR2 LQKENI. The CDR3 runs to 16 residues. Based on the CDR3 plus reference TRBV18 and TRBJ2-3, the full variable domain is NAGVMQNPRHLVRRRGQEARLRCSPMKGHSHVYWYRQLPEEGLKFMVYLQKENIIDESGMPKERFSAEFPKEGPSILRIQQVVRGDSAAYFCASSPLGSRGGNTQYFGPGTRLTVL.

The chain links TRBV10-3 to TRBJ2-2; 9 bases align to TRBD1. V trimming: 3 bases; J trimming: 4 bases; junction bases outside the gene matches: 9. The germline CDR1 and CDR2 sequences are ENHRY and SYGVKD. This CDR3 spans 17 amino acids. The CDR3 sequence: CAISDRTGVSSTGELFF. The CDR3 DNA sequence: TGTGCCATCAGTGATCGGACAGGGGTCTCTAGCACCGGGGAGCTGTTTTTT.

The V gene is TRBV19, the J gene TRBJ1-5; D uncertain. This CDR3 is built from 15 residues. Per germline, CDR1 LNHDA and CDR2 SQIVND (reference sequence). The CDR3 DNA reads TGTGCGACGCATCCGCGGATTGATAGCAATCAGCCCCAGCATTTT. It codes for CATHPRIDSNQPQHF.

The chain carries TRBV7-8 and TRBJ2-7; D is unresolved. The V gene lost 5 bases and the J gene lost 6 bases, with 11 bases spanning the gap. CDR3 length: 12 residues. From germline, CDR1 is SGHVS and CDR2 FQNEAQ. The CDR3 reads CASSAGFSEQYF. The CDR3 DNA sequence: TGTGCCAGCAGCGCCGGGTTCTCCGAGCAGTACTTC.

The chain carries TRBV4-2 and TRBJ1-1; D is possibly TRBD1 (5 bases). The CDR3 spans 15 residues. V was trimmed by 1 base and J by 5 bases, leaving 14 bases between them. CDR1 and CDR2 from the germline V gene are LGHNA and YNFKEQ. The chain's CDR3 is CASSQVVAGVTEAFF. The CDR3, as DNA: TGTGCCAGCAGCCAAGTTGTGGCGGGGGTTACTGAAGCTTTCTTT.

This clone was detected only once. This sequence joins TRBV7-8 and TRBJ2-2; the D is unclear. The CDR3 contains 17 residues. Per the germline V gene, CDR1 is SGHVS and CDR2 is FQNEAQ. V was shortened by 4 bases and J by 0 bases, with 15 bases between the two germline ends. The CDR3 DNA reads TGTGCCAGCAGCTCCTTTAGAGGCAGCCCGAACACCGGGGAGCTGTTTTTT. It yields the protein CASSSFRGSPNTGELFF.

The J gene is TRBJ1-5, the V gene TRBV28; 9 bases fit TRBD1. The J segment lost 1 base and the V segment lost 6 bases, leaving 4 bases of the junction unmatched. The CDR3 contains 15 residues. Germline V gives CDR1 MDHEN, CDR2 SYDVKM. CDR3 coding DNA: TGTGCCAGCAGCACAGGGGGCGGAAGCAATCAGCCCCAGCATTTT. Translated, it gives CASSTGGGSNQPQHF.

The chain uses TRBV29-1 and TRBJ2-3, with TRBD2 matching 10 bases. Per germline, CDR1 SQVTM and CDR2 ANQGSEA. The CDR3 is 15 amino acids. Losses at the gene ends were 0 bases for V and 5 bases for J; bases not matched to a gene: 5. The chain's CDR3 is CSVEDEASGRDTQYF. The CDR3 coding sequence is TGCAGCGTTGAAGATGAGGCTAGCGGGAGAGATACGCAGTATTTT.

This chain connects TRBV6-5 to TRBJ1-3; TRBD1 is a possible D gene (6 bases). The CDR3 is made up of 13 amino acids. Germline assignment: CDR1 MNHEY and CDR2 SVGAGI. V was clipped by 6 bases and J by 5 bases, with 11 bases between them. CDR3 region: CASRIDRRNTIYF. The DNA of the CDR3 is TGTGCCAGCAGGATTGACAGGAGAAACACCATATATTTT.

The chain couples TRBV5-1 to TRBJ1-2; a weak D match, TRBD1 (5 bases). The germline V gene encodes CDR1 SGHRS and CDR2 YFSETQ. The CDR3 runs to 13 residues. Trimming took 2 bases from V and 7 from J, leaving 12 bases between them. CDR3 residues: CASSFRVRGGYTF. The CDR3, as DNA: TGCGCCAGCAGCTTTCGGGTTAGGGGTGGCTACACCTTC.

This rearrangement joins TRBV19 to TRBJ2-5; 11 bases fit TRBD1. The CDR3 has 15 amino acids. Germline CDR1 reads LNHDA; CDR2 reads SQIVND (reference sequence). J lost 4 bases, V lost 4 bases, and 5 bases had no gene match. DNA of the CDR3: TGTGCCAGTAGTACGGGACAGGGGGGAACAGAGACCCAGTACTTC. Its translation is CASSTGQGGTETQYF.

The chain is built from TRBV28 and TRBJ2-1, with TRBD2 matching over 7 bases. This CDR3 spans 15 amino acids. V lost 7 bases to trimming and J lost 4 bases; unmatched junction nucleotides: 10. Germline CDR1 is MDHEN and CDR2 is SYDVKM. The CDR3 region has the DNA TGTGCCAGCACGGCTAGCGGAGGCGGTTACAATGAGCAGTTCTTC. Translated, it gives CASTASGGGYNEQFF.

The chain couples TRBV3-1 (or the pseudogene TRBV3-2) to TRBJ1-5; D is unresolved. V lost 1 base, J lost 5 bases, and 6 bases lay in between. This CDR3 comprises 13 residues. Germline-derived CDR1 and CDR2 are LGHDT and YNNKEL (reference sequence). The CDR3 reads CASSQALYQPQHF. Here the CDR3 DNA reads TGTGCCAGCAGCCAAGCCTTATATCAGCCCCAGCATTTT.

The rearrangement links TRBV7-8 to TRBJ1-2, with D perhaps matching TRBD1 (6 bases). This CDR3 is built from 14 residues. V was trimmed by 5 bases and J by 1 base, leaving 11 bases between them. Germline V gives CDR1 SGHVS, CDR2 FQNEAQ. The CDR3 is CASSRTAINYGYTF. As DNA, the CDR3 is TGTGCCAGCAGCAGGACAGCGATTAACTATGGCTACACCTTC.

The V and J genes are TRBV5-1 and TRBJ2-1; D is uncertain. Trimming left V 2 bases short and J 5 bases short, with 2 bases between. Looked up from germline, CDR1 is SGHRS and CDR2 is YFSETQ. The CDR3 consists of 11 residues. The CDR3 sequence: CASSFNNEQFF. CDR3 sequence (DNA): TGCGCCAGCAGCTTTAACAATGAGCAGTTCTTC.

In this sample, this clone turned up a few times. J is TRBJ1-1 and V is TRBV19; 8 positions match TRBD1. This CDR3 has 14 amino acids. Unmatched junction bases numbered 7, after V lost 6 bases and J lost 4 bases. Germline V gene lookup returns CDR1 LNHDA and CDR2 SQIVND (reference sequence). Here the CDR3 reads CASRGLTGVTEAFF. The CDR3 nucleotides are TGTGCCAGTAGGGGGTTGACAGGGGTCACTGAAGCTTTCTTT. Complete variable domain (other parts from reference TRBV19 and TRBJ1-1): DGGITQSPKYLFRKEGQNVTLSCEQNLNHDAMYWYRQDPGQGLRLIYYSQIVNDFQKGDIAEGYSVSREKKESFPLTVTSAQKNPTAFYLCASRGLTGVTEAFFGQGTRLTVV.

The genes are TRBV29-1 and TRBJ1-1; 7 nucleotides line up with TRBD1. The CDR3 totals 12 residues. Per germline, CDR1 SQVTM and CDR2 ANQGSEA. With V trimmed by 7 bases and J by 3 bases, 5 bases remained unmatched. The chain's CDR3 is CSGRQGHTEAFF. The CDR3 coding sequence is TGCAGCGGGCGACAGGGACACACTGAAGCTTTCTTT.

The CDR3 DNA reads as TGTGCCATCAGTGAACACGGGGGGGTCGATGAGCAGTTCTTC. Translated: CAISEHGGVDEQFF. The rearrangement joins TRBV10-3 to TRBJ2-1, with 8 bases identical to TRBD2. Germline CDR1 reads ENHRY; CDR2 reads SYGVKD. CDR3 length equals 14 residues. Trimming took 3 bases from V and 8 from J; bases not matched to a gene: 6.

The chain uses TRBV5-1 and TRBJ1-3; the D gene is possibly TRBD1 (6 bases). With 1 base removed from V and 0 bases from J, the gap between germline ends came to 11 bases. CDR3 length: 16 amino acids. Germline values: CDR1 SGHRS, CDR2 YFSETQ. The CDR3 sequence: CASSLNRASSGNTIYF. Written as DNA, the CDR3 is TGCGCCAGCAGCTTGAACAGGGCCTCCTCTGGAAACACCATATATTTT.

This rearrangement joins TRBV27 to TRBJ1-5; D gene ambiguous. Germline V gene data show CDR1 as MNHEY and CDR2 as SMNVEV (reference sequence). CDR3 length: 15 residues. Trimming stripped 10 bases from V and 4 bases from J, with 20 bases between. Written as DNA, the CDR3 is TGTGCCACCCAAGGTTCCGGAAGAGGAAATCAGCCCCAGCATTTT. Translating it yields CATQGSGRGNQPQHF.

This clone was counted a few times. This chain links TRBV3-1 (or the pseudogene TRBV3-2) with TRBJ1-1; possibly TRBD1 for D (6 bases). Per the germline V gene, CDR1 is LGHDT and CDR2 is YNNKEL (reference sequence). V was cut by 0 bases and J by 3 bases, with 17 bases left in between. The CDR3 consists of 17 residues. The CDR3 nucleotides are TGTGCCAGCAGCCAAGAGCTGGGGGCAAAAGTGTACACTGAAGCTTTCTTT. Residues: CASSQELGAKVYTEAFF.

The chain joins TRBV2 to TRBJ1-2; 8 bases are shared with TRBD1. This CDR3 has 13 residues. Germline V lookup: CDR1 SNHLY, CDR2 FYNNEI. V lost 9 bases and J lost 4; bases outside the gene matches: 7. The DNA for the CDR3 is TGTGCCAGTACTGGGACAGGTACCTATGGCTACACCTTC. Protein product: CASTGTGTYGYTF.

This clone was observed a single time. V and J are TRBV6-5 and TRBJ2-7, with 8 bases identical to TRBD1. The CDR3 contains 15 residues. From germline, CDR1 is MNHEY and CDR2 SVGAGI. V trimming: 6 bases; J trimming: 7 bases; junction bases outside the gene matches: 14. In nucleotides, the CDR3 is TGTGCCAGCAGAATATCACCGACAGGGGACCGGGAGCAGTACTTC. It yields the protein CASRISPTGDREQYF.

V usage is TRBV6-1 and J usage is TRBJ2-1; D is ambiguous. The V and J ends lost 1 base and 6 bases respectively, with 4 bases between them. The length of the CDR3 is 12 residues. CDR1 is MNHNS and CDR2 is SASEGT in the germline V gene. The CDR3 region has the DNA TGTGCCAGCAGTGAAGTCGGCAATGAGCAGTTCTTC. Translated: CASSEVGNEQFF.

J is TRBJ2-7 and V is TRBV15; 7 nucleotides align to TRBD1. This CDR3 has 15 residues. Germline V CDR1 and CDR2: LNHNV, YYDKDF (reference sequence). V dropped 0 bases and J dropped 0; count of bases not matched to a gene: 2. Here the CDR3 DNA reads TGTGCCACCAGCAGAGATGCAGGGGGCTCCTACGAGCAGTACTTC. This encodes CATSRDAGGSYEQYF.

This clone has just one count. The chain has TRBV7-9 and TRBJ2-3; 11 positions agree with TRBD2. Trimming removed 7 bases from V and 4 bases from J; junction bases left unmatched: 10. The CDR3 length is 16 residues. Germline CDR1 SEHNR, CDR2 FQNEAQ (reference sequence). CDR3: CASIPGLAAPADTQYF. CDR3 coding DNA: TGTGCCAGCATCCCGGGACTAGCGGCGCCGGCAGATACGCAGTATTTT.

V usage is TRBV11-2 and J usage is TRBJ2-7; D gene uncertain. V lost 1 base, J lost 7 bases, and 5 bases lay in between. The CDR3 totals 11 residues. In germline, CDR1 is SGHAT, CDR2 FQNNGV. CDR3 bases: TGTGCCAGCAGCTTAGCGGTGGAGCAGTACTTC. It specifies CASSLAVEQYF. The variable domain in full, with the rest retrieved from reference TRBV11-2 and TRBJ2-7, is EAGVAQSPRYKIIEKRQSVAFWCNPISGHATLYWYQQILGQGPKLLIQFQNNGVVDDSQLPKDRFSAERLKGVDSTLKIQPAKLEDSAVYLCASSLAVEQYFGPGTRLTVT.